These 29 T cell receptor beta chains were all obtained from the same sample, sequenced in a study of blood T cell repertoires in COVID-19. Only in-frame clones appear in the TCRdb table, and some are missing; sequencing was by immunoSEQ multiplex PCR. The sample shows around 92,000 clones, around 83% of them seen only once. Material: peripheral blood. These receptors were collected from a woman in her sixties or seventies in a cohort sampled during active or convalescent COVID-19.

The chain joins TRBV30 to TRBJ1-1, with D uncertain. Trimming removed 7 bases from V and 0 bases from J, with 12 bases in between. The CDR3 consists of 13 residues. Germline CDR1 GTSNPN, CDR2 SVGIG (reference sequence). Here the CDR3 reads CAYLALMNTEAFF. In DNA, the CDR3 is TGTGCCTACTTGGCACTAATGAACACTGAAGCTTTCTTT.

The rearrangement uses TRBV7-8 and TRBJ2-4; 8 nucleotides line up with TRBD1. Trimming at V came to 4 bases and at J to 4 bases, leaving 6 bases not matched to a gene. Germline V gene data show CDR1 as SGHVS and CDR2 as FQNEAQ. The CDR3 is 15 residues long. The CDR3 sequence is CASSSDRGQKNIQYF. The DNA for the CDR3 is TGTGCCAGCAGCTCAGACAGGGGCCAAAAAAACATTCAGTACTTC.

The chain couples TRBV30 to TRBJ2-3; TRBD2 matches at 9 bases. The V and J ends lost 5 bases and 8 bases, in that order; junction bases with no gene match: 17. Germline assignment: CDR1 GTSNPN and CDR2 SVGIG (reference sequence). The CDR3 extends over 16 amino acids. The CDR3 bases are TGTGCCTGGGGCGGCGGGGGGGCCGAAGTCAGTAGTACGCAGTATTTT. Its protein product is CAWGGGGAEVSSTQYF.

The chain has TRBV4-1 and TRBJ1-2; D gene uncertain. This CDR3 region has 15 residues. The V gene lost 2 bases and the J gene lost 2 bases, with 12 bases spanning the gap. Germline-derived CDR1 and CDR2 are MGHRA and YSYEKL. As DNA, the CDR3 is TGCGCCAGCAGCCAAACCATGGGAGAGAACTATGGCTACACCTTC. Its protein product is CASSQTMGENYGYTF.

This chain joins TRBV14 and TRBJ2-3; D call uncertain. The V end was cut by 0 bases, the J end by 4 bases, with 11 bases between. The CDR3 covers 15 residues. Germline CDR1 is SGHDN and CDR2 is FVKESK. Here the CDR3 reads CASSQDTGGADTQYF. The CDR3 DNA reads as TGTGCCAGCAGCCAAGATACGGGTGGAGCAGATACGCAGTATTTT.

This rearrangement joins TRBV19 to TRBJ1-3; D remains unclear. The V and J ends lost 2 bases and 4 bases respectively, with 9 bases between them. The CDR3 length is 14 residues. The germline CDR1 and CDR2 sequences are LNHDA and SQIVND (reference sequence). The DNA of the CDR3 is TGTGCCAGTAGTATACCCGGGGTCGGAAACACCATATATTTT. Its protein product is CASSIPGVGNTIYF.

The CDR3 DNA reads as TGTGCCAGCAGCTCCGCAGTGGGGGGTGATGCTTTCTTT. It specifies CASSSAVGGDAFF. The chain employs TRBV5-8 and TRBJ1-1; TRBD1 might be the D (5 bases). Trimming shortened V by 3 bases and J by 11 bases, and 17 bases separated the two germline ends. Per germline, CDR1 SGHTS and CDR2 YDEGEE. The CDR3 is made up of 13 amino acids.

This chain connects TRBV5-1 to TRBJ1-3; 7 positions agree with TRBD1. The CDR3 has 13 residues. After removal of 4 bases from V and 8 bases from J, the junction contained 6 bases not matched to a gene. The V gene's germline CDR1 is SGHRS and CDR2 YFSETQ. The CDR3 loop reads CASSADRFDTIYF. The DNA for the CDR3 is TGCGCCAGCAGCGCGGACAGGTTTGACACCATATATTTT.

The chain employs TRBV24-1 and TRBJ2-3; 16 bases match TRBD2. Trimming cost V 4 bases and J 2 bases; bases outside gene matches: 8. The CDR3 length is 19 residues. Germline V gene lookup returns CDR1 KGHDR and CDR2 SFDVKD. The CDR3 spells CATSDRGLAGGPITDTQYF. CDR3 nucleotide sequence: TGTGCCACCAGTGACCGGGGACTAGCGGGAGGGCCAATCACAGATACGCAGTATTTT.

This clone was recorded once. The chain is built from TRBV6-5 and TRBJ1-3, with unresolved D. The ends were cut back, 8 bases at V and 4 bases at J, with 3 bases in the middle. The CDR3 consists of 10 residues. Germline V gives CDR1 MNHEY, CDR2 SVGAGI. DNA of the CDR3: TGTGCCAGCTCGGGAAACACCATATATTTT. Its protein product is CASSGNTIYF.

V and J are TRBV19 and TRBJ1-2, with D possibly TRBD1 on 5 matching bases. Trimming cost V 3 bases and J 1 base, with 15 bases left between them. The CDR3 consists of 16 residues. Germline V CDR1 and CDR2: LNHDA, SQIVND (reference sequence). The CDR3 loop is CASSMYETDLNYGYTF. The CDR3 nucleotides are TGTGCCAGTAGTATGTATGAGACAGACCTTAACTATGGCTACACCTTC.

J is TRBJ2-3 and V is TRBV4-1, with D possibly TRBD1 on 8 matching bases. The CDR3 is made up of 15 amino acids. V dropped 2 bases and J dropped 1 base, with 10 bases sitting between them. Germline V lookup: CDR1 MGHRA, CDR2 YSYEKL. The CDR3: CASSQTGGGTDTQYF. DNA for the CDR3: TGCGCCAGCAGCCAAACAGGGGGGGGCACAGATACGCAGTATTTT.

This chain links TRBV7-2 with TRBJ1-2; D remains ambiguous. CDR3 size: 13 residues. Deletions cut 5 bases from V and 5 bases from J, with 12 bases between. The germline V gene encodes CDR1 SGHTA and CDR2 FQGNSA. CDR3 nucleotides: TGTGCCAGCAGCCCCGGACGGGAATATGGCTACACCTTC. Translated, it gives CASSPGREYGYTF.

The CDR3 here is CASSQLGQGSEQYF. As DNA, the CDR3 is TGCGCCAGCAGCCAACTGGGACAGGGAAGCGAGCAGTACTTC. This chain joins TRBV4-1 and TRBJ2-7; 9 bases match TRBD1. After removal of 2 bases from V and 6 bases from J, the junction contained 5 bases not matched to a gene. The CDR3 has 14 residues. The germline CDR1 and CDR2 sequences are MGHRA and YSYEKL.

This chain joins TRBV11-2 and TRBJ2-3; no clear D. This CDR3 region has 12 residues. V was cut by 4 bases and J by 6 bases, with 8 bases left in between. In germline, CDR1 is SGHAT, CDR2 FQNNGV. The CDR3 coding sequence is TGTGCCAGCAGCTCCCGGTTGGATACGCAGTATTTT. It specifies CASSSRLDTQYF.

The chain is built from TRBV5-6 and TRBJ1-6; weak D call: TRBD1 (6 bases). The CDR3 is made up of 16 amino acids. The V gene's germline CDR1 is SGHDT and CDR2 YYEEEE. With 2 bases removed from V and 7 bases from J, the gap between germline ends came to 16 bases. Here the CDR3 reads CASSFSHRTENSPLHF. The CDR3, as DNA: TGTGCCAGCAGCTTTTCCCATCGGACAGAAAATTCACCCCTCCACTTT.

V is TRBV6-1 and J is TRBJ1-2; D not resolved. This CDR3 spans 12 amino acids. Germline V gene data show CDR1 as MNHNS and CDR2 as SASEGT. V was clipped by 2 bases and J by 8 bases, with 9 bases between them. CDR3 bases: TGTGCCAGCAGTGAAATCGGGGTAGGCTACACCTTC. This encodes CASSEIGVGYTF.

CDR3 loop: CASSPGTLNTEAFF. The CDR3 DNA reads TGCGCCAGCAGCCCCGGGACTTTGAACACTGAAGCTTTCTTT. The V gene is TRBV5-1, the J gene TRBJ1-1; maybe TRBD1 (5 bases). Per the germline V gene, CDR1 is SGHRS and CDR2 is YFSETQ. The length of the CDR3 is 14 residues. Deletions cut 4 bases from V and 0 bases from J, with 10 bases between.

The chain carries TRBV19 and TRBJ1-5, with 11 positions matching TRBD1. CDR1 and CDR2 (germline): LNHDA, SQIVND (reference sequence). V dropped 1 base and J dropped 7; count of bases not matched to a gene: 3. The CDR3 length is 15 residues. The CDR3: CASSIAGQGDQPQHF. The CDR3 bases are TGTGCCAGTAGTATAGCGGGACAGGGGGACCAGCCCCAGCATTTT.

This clone has more than one count but fewer than ten. The chain combines TRBV27 with TRBJ1-4, with D perhaps matching TRBD1 (6 bases). This CDR3 has 15 amino acids. Germline CDR1 reads MNHEY; CDR2 reads SMNVEV (reference sequence). V lost 5 bases and J 8 bases, leaving 18 bases between the germline ends. The CDR3 DNA follows: TGTGCCAGCAGTCTACATCACAGGGTAAACGAAAAACTGTTTTTT. It codes for CASSLHHRVNEKLFF.

The rearrangement uses TRBV24-1 and TRBJ2-3, with 8 bases fitting TRBD2. Trimming removed 6 bases from V and 6 bases from J; junction bases left unmatched: 10. The CDR3 totals 15 residues. Germline V lookup: CDR1 KGHDR, CDR2 SFDVKD. CDR3 amino acids: CATSSGGGLKDTQYF. The CDR3 DNA is TGTGCCACCAGTTCCGGCGGGGGGCTCAAGGATACGCAGTATTTT.

The chain recombines TRBV5-6 with TRBJ2-2; 8 nucleotides agree with TRBD1. Germline V lookup: CDR1 SGHDT, CDR2 YYEEEE. V shed 2 bases, J shed 6 bases, and the junction held 6 bases outside the gene matches. This CDR3 contains 15 residues. The CDR3 bases are TGTGCCAGCAGCTTAGGACAGGGCTTCGCCGGGGAGCTGTTTTTT. Translated: CASSLGQGFAGELFF.

The V gene is TRBV11-3, the J gene TRBJ2-5; D not certain. In germline, CDR1 is SGHNT, CDR2 YENEEA. The CDR3 consists of 15 residues. The V and J ends lost 1 base and 3 bases respectively, with 12 bases between them. This chain's CDR3 is CASSLGAGSKETQYF. The CDR3 DNA follows: TGTGCCAGCAGCTTAGGGGCCGGTTCGAAAGAGACCCAGTACTTC.

The rearrangement joins TRBV7-8 to TRBJ1-2; D is possibly TRBD1 (6 bases). Germline assignment: CDR1 SGHVS and CDR2 FQNEAQ. V dropped 4 bases and J dropped 8 bases, with 20 bases sitting between them. This CDR3 spans 15 amino acids. The CDR3, as DNA: TGTGCCAGCAGCTCCCAGGGGACCTCTGCCGGGGGCTACACCTTC. Its translation: CASSSQGTSAGGYTF.

The V and J genes are TRBV4-2 and TRBJ1-6; 11 bases are shared with TRBD1. The trim removed 2 bases at V and 8 bases at J, leaving 2 bases unmatched. The germline V gene encodes CDR1 LGHNA and CDR2 YNFKEQ. The CDR3 runs 15 residues. The CDR3 spells CASSQPGQGDSPLHF. CDR3 nucleotide sequence: TGTGCCAGCAGCCAACCGGGACAGGGGGATTCACCCCTCCACTTT.

The V call is TRBV7-9, the J call TRBJ2-2; 9 nucleotides match TRBD1. Trimming removed 5 bases from V and 5 bases from J; junction bases left unmatched: 9. Germline loops: CDR1 SEHNR, CDR2 FQNEAQ (reference sequence). The CDR3 spans 16 residues. The CDR3 region has the DNA TGTGCCAGCAGCCCCCCAAGGACAGGGGTAACCGGGGAGCTGTTTTTT. Its protein is CASSPPRTGVTGELFF.

The V gene is TRBV5-4, the J gene TRBJ1-1; 9 nucleotides line up with TRBD1. Germline-derived CDR1 and CDR2 are SGHNT and YYREEE (reference sequence). With 4 bases clipped from V and 1 base from J, the junction kept 5 bases outside the gene matches. CDR3 size: 15 residues. CDR3 sequence reads: CASSPGDRANTEAFF. CDR3 in DNA: TGTGCCAGCAGCCCGGGGGACAGGGCGAACACTGAAGCTTTCTTT.

The rearrangement links TRBV27 to TRBJ1-1, with D perhaps TRBD1 (6 bases). Trimming took off 2 bases at V and 2 bases at J, with 9 bases between the two ends. CDR1 is MNHEY and CDR2 is SMNVEV in the germline V gene (reference sequence). The CDR3 runs 14 residues. This chain's CDR3 is CASSLRDTNTEAFF. The CDR3 nucleotides are TGTGCCAGCAGTTTAAGGGACACCAACACTGAAGCTTTCTTT.

For the CDR3, the DNA is TGTGCCAGCAGTCCCCTCGCTGAAGCTTTCTTT. Residues: CASSPLAEAFF. The J gene is TRBJ1-1, the V gene TRBV12-3 or TRBV12-4; D is ambiguous. V was cut by 5 bases and J by 6 bases, with 7 bases left in between. The CDR3 has 11 residues.